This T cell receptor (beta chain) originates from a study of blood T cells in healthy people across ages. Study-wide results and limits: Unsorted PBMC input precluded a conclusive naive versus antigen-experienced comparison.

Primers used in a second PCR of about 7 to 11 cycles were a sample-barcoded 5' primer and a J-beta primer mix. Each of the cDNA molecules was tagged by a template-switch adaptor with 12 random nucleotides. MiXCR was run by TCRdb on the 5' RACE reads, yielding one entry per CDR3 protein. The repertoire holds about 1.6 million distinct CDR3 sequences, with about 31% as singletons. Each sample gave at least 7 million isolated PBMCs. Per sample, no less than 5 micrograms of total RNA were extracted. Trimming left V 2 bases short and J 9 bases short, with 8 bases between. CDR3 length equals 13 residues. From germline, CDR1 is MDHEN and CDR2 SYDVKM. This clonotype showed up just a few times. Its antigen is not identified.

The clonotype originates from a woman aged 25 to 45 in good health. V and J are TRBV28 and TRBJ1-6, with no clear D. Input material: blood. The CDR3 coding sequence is TGTGCCAGCAGTTTAACCGGAAGTTCACCCCTCCACTTT. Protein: CASSLTGSSPLHF.